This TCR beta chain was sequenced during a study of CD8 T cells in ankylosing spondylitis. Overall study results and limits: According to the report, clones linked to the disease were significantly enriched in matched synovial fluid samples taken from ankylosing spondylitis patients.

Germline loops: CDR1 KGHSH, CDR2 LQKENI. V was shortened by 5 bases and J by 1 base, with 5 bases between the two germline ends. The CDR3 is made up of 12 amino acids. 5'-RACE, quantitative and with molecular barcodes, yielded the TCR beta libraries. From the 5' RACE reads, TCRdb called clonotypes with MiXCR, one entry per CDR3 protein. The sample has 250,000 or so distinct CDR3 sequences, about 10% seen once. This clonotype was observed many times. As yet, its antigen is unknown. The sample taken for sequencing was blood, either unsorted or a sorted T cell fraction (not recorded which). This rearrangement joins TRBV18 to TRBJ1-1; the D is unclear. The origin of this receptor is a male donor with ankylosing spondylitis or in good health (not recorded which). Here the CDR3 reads CASSIRNTEAFF. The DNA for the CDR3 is TGTGCCAGCTCAATCAGGAACACTGAAGCTTTCTTT.